Below, 18 T cell receptor beta chains from the same sample are listed, as sequenced in a study of Ad26.COV2.S vaccination and SARS-CoV-2 variants. Treatment indicated: some 20 received Ad26.COV2.S at low or high dose, single or two shots; several received placebo; per-sample allocation not given. Day 63 after the first vaccine or placebo injection was the time point for sampling. The assay was immunoSEQ multiplex PCR, and TCRdb's table has in-frame clones only and misses some. Of 400,000 or so clones in the sample, roughly nine tenths were seen once. The source material was peripheral blood, sampled in a trial of Ad26.COV2.S vaccine versus placebo. These receptors were collected from a person between 18 and 59 years old who received the Ad26.COV2.S COVID-19 vaccine or a placebo.

The chain is built from TRBV7-8 and TRBJ1-1; TRBD1 matches 9 bases. Per the germline V gene, CDR1 is SGHVS and CDR2 is FQNEAQ. This CDR3 has 13 residues. The junction had 8 bases not matched to a gene; V was cut back by 5 bases and J by 10 bases. The CDR3 nucleotides are TGTGCCAGCAGCAGCGACAGGGGGATGACAGCTTTCTTT. It specifies CASSSDRGMTAFF.

The chain is built from TRBV19 and TRBJ2-1; no clear D. The CDR3 consists of 13 residues. Germline assignment: CDR1 LNHDA and CDR2 SQIVND (reference sequence). Deletions cut 4 bases from V and 1 base from J, with 5 bases between. In DNA, the CDR3 is TGTGCCAGTAGTACAACTTCCTACAATGAGCAGTTCTTC. Protein: CASSTTSYNEQFF.

CDR3 nucleotide sequence: TGTGCCAGCGCAATAGCGGGGGACCGGGATGAGCAGTTCTTC. Amino acid sequence: CASAIAGDRDEQFF. The rearrangement joins TRBV2 to TRBJ2-1, with 9 bases lining up with TRBD2. After removal of 8 bases from V and 8 bases from J, the junction contained 10 bases not matched to a gene. Germline CDR1 SNHLY, CDR2 FYNNEI. This CDR3 contains 14 residues.

This chain uses TRBV27 with TRBJ1-6; D is unresolved. The CDR3 spans 14 residues. Germline V gene data show CDR1 as MNHEY and CDR2 as SMNVEV (reference sequence). With 3 bases removed from V and 9 bases from J, the gap between germline ends came to 12 bases. The CDR3 sequence is CASSFSDGSSPLHF. CDR3 coding DNA: TGTGCCAGCAGTTTCTCAGACGGGTCTTCACCCCTCCACTTT.

The chain joins TRBV6-5 to TRBJ1-1; D is uncertain. The CDR3 spans 13 residues. Germline V lookup: CDR1 MNHEY, CDR2 SVGAGI. The CDR3 bases are TGTGCTCTATTCCGGGAGGAGAACACTGAAGCTTTCTTT. Amino acid sequence: CALFREENTEAFF.

The chain carries TRBV12-3 or TRBV12-4 and TRBJ1-6; no definite D call. The V gene lost 8 bases and the J gene lost 13 bases, with 15 bases spanning the gap. This CDR3 comprises 12 residues. The CDR3 protein is CASRPRRGPLHF. In DNA, the CDR3 is TGTGCCAGCCGTCCTCGTCGGGGTCCCCTCCACTTT.

The V call is TRBV4-1, the J call TRBJ1-5; D unclear. Trimming took off 0 bases at V and 9 bases at J, with 12 bases between the two ends. CDR1 is MGHRA, CDR2 YSYEKL, per germline. This CDR3 region has 14 residues. This chain's CDR3 is CASSQDEGFRPQHF. The CDR3 coding sequence is TGCGCCAGCAGCCAAGACGAGGGTTTTAGGCCCCAGCATTTT.

This rearrangement joins TRBV7-9 to TRBJ1-3; D possibly corresponds to TRBD1 (5 bases). Per germline, CDR1 SEHNR and CDR2 FQNEAQ (reference sequence). The germline V and J ends were trimmed by 1 base and 0 bases, with 16 bases remaining between them. CDR3 length: 18 residues. Here the CDR3 DNA reads TGTGCCAGCAGCTTAGTGTACGGGACTGCTAGCTCTGGAAACACCATATATTTT. It translates to CASSLVYGTASSGNTIYF.

This rearrangement joins TRBV6-5 to TRBJ1-6; tentatively, D is TRBD1 (6 bases). The CDR3 consists of 15 residues. Germline V CDR1 and CDR2: MNHEY, SVGAGI. The germline V and J ends were trimmed by 0 bases and 10 bases, with 13 bases remaining between them. The CDR3 DNA reads TGTGCCAGCAGTTACTCCGGGGACAAGTCCTCACCCCTCCACTTT. Protein: CASSYSGDKSSPLHF.

This rearrangement joins TRBV6-2 or TRBV6-3 to TRBJ1-5, with TRBD1 matching 8 bases. The CDR3 length is 19 residues. Germline loops: CDR1 MNHEY, CDR2 SVGEGT. The V gene end was trimmed by 0 bases and the J gene end by 2 bases; junction bases not matched to a gene: 12. CDR3 region: CASSYSPGGAVQRNQPQHF. The DNA for the CDR3 is TGTGCCAGCAGTTACTCGCCAGGGGGCGCCGTTCAGCGCAATCAGCCCCAGCATTTT.

The gene calls are TRBV3-1 (or the pseudogene TRBV3-2) and TRBJ1-4; 7 bases map to TRBD1. Per germline, CDR1 LGHDT and CDR2 YNNKEL (reference sequence). CDR3 length: 14 amino acids. The V segment lost 5 bases and the J segment 8 bases; nucleotides outside the gene matches: 8. The CDR3 sequence is CASSAGGRREKLFF. DNA for the CDR3: TGTGCCAGCAGCGCAGGGGGTAGGCGGGAAAAACTGTTTTTT.

This chain uses TRBV7-9 with TRBJ1-2; 7 nucleotides match TRBD1. Trimming cost V 4 bases and J 3 bases; bases outside gene matches: 8. Germline loops: CDR1 SEHNR, CDR2 FQNEAQ (reference sequence). This CDR3 contains 15 residues. CDR3 amino acids: CASSSDRSLHYGYTF. CDR3 sequence (DNA): TGTGCCAGCAGCTCGGACAGGAGTCTCCACTATGGCTACACCTTC.

This chain uses TRBV19 with TRBJ2-5; TRBD1 is a possible D gene (5 bases). The length of the CDR3 is 13 residues. Germline values: CDR1 LNHDA, CDR2 SQIVND (reference sequence). V shed 8 bases and J shed 5 bases, with 15 bases lying between them. DNA of the CDR3: TGTGCCAGTTCCCCAGGGAATGGGGAGACCCAGTACTTC. Amino acid sequence: CASSPGNGETQYF.

The chain is built from TRBV7-9 and TRBJ2-7; D call uncertain. Looked up from germline, CDR1 is SEHNR and CDR2 is FQNEAQ (reference sequence). The V gene lost 1 base and the J gene lost 3 bases, with 13 bases spanning the gap. The CDR3 contains 15 residues. The DNA for the CDR3 is TGTGCCAGCAGCTTAGGTATGGTCGGATTCTACGAGCAGTACTTC. Amino acids: CASSLGMVGFYEQYF.

The chain joins TRBV7-9 to TRBJ2-2; 9 nucleotides align to TRBD1. The CDR3 is 17 amino acids. V dropped 4 bases and J dropped 1; count of bases not matched to a gene: 7. Germline-derived CDR1 and CDR2 are SEHNR and FQNEAQ (reference sequence). CDR3 sequence reads: CASSSSTGGENTGELFF. The CDR3 DNA follows: TGTGCCAGCAGCTCCTCGACAGGGGGAGAGAACACCGGGGAGCTGTTTTTT.

The chain combines TRBV27 with TRBJ2-2; D ambiguous. The V gene's germline CDR1 is MNHEY and CDR2 SMNVEV (reference sequence). Trimming cost V 4 bases and J 4 bases, with 10 bases left between them. The CDR3 runs 14 residues. Here the CDR3 reads CASSWNIFTGELFF. CDR3 DNA: TGTGCCAGCAGTTGGAACATTTTCACCGGGGAGCTGTTTTTT.

The rearrangement links TRBV11-2 to TRBJ2-5; possibly TRBD1 for D (6 bases). Germline loops: CDR1 SGHAT, CDR2 FQNNGV. The CDR3 has 15 residues. Between the trimmed V and J ends, which lost 6 bases and 3 bases, there was a span of 17 bases. The CDR3: CASSSSEGEKETQYF. Here the CDR3 DNA reads TGTGCCAGCAGTTCCAGCGAGGGGGAAAAAGAGACCCAGTACTTC.

This clone came up a few times. J is TRBJ1-4 and V is TRBV7-2; 7 nucleotides match TRBD1. J gave up 8 bases and V 4 bases, and 10 bases lay outside the gene matches. This CDR3 has 15 amino acids. CDR1 is SGHTA and CDR2 is FQGNSA in the germline V gene. The CDR3 loop is CASSSDGTVREKLFF. The CDR3 DNA sequence: TGTGCCAGCAGCTCAGACGGGACAGTTCGGGAAAAACTGTTTTTT.